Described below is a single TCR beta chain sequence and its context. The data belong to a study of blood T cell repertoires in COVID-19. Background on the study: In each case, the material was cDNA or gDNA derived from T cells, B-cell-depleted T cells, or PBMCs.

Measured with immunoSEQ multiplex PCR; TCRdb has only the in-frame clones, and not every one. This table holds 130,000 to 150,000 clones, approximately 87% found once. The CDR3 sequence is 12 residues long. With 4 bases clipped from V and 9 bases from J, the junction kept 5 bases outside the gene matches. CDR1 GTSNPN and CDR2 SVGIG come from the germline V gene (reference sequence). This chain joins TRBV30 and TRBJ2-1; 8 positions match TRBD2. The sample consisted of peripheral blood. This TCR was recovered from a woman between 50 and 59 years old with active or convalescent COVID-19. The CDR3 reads CAWNPGGGEQFF. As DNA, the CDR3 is TGTGCCTGGAACCCGGGGGGGGGTGAGCAGTTCTTC.